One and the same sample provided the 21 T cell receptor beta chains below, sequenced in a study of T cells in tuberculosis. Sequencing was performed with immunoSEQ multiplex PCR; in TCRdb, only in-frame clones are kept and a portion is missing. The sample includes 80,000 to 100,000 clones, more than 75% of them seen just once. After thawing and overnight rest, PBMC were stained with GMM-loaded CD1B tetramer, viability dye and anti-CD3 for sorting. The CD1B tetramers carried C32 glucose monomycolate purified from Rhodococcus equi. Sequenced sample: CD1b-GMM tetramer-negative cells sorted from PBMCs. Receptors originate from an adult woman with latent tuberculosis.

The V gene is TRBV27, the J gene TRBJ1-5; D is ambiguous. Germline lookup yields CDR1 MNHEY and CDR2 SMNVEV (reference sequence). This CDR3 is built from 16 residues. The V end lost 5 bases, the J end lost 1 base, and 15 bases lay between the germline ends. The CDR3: CASSPRAGRSNQPQHF. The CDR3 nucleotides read TGTGCCAGCAGTCCCCGTGCGGGTAGGAGCAATCAGCCCCAGCATTTT.

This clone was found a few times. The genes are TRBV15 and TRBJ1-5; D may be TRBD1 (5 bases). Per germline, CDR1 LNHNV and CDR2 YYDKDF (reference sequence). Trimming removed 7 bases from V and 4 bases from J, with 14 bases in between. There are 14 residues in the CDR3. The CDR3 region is CATTWTRENQPQHF. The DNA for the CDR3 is TGTGCCACCACCTGGACACGCGAAAATCAGCCCCAGCATTTT. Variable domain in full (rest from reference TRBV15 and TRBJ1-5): DAMVIQNPRYQVTQFGKPVTLSCSQTLNHNVMYWYQQKSSQAPKLLFHYYDKDFNNEADTPDNFQSRRPNTSFCFLDIRSPGLGDTAMYLCATTWTRENQPQHFGDGTRLSIL.

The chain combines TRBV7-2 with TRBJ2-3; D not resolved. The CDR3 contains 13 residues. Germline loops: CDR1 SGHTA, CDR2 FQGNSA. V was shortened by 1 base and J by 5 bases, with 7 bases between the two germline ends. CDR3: CASSLGLRDTQYF. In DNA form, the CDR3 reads TGTGCCAGCAGCTTAGGGCTCAGAGATACGCAGTATTTT.

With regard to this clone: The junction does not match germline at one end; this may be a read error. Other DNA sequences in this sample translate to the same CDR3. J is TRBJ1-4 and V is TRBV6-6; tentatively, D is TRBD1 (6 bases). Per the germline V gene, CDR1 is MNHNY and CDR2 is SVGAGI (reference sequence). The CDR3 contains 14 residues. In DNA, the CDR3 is TGCGCCAGCAGTTACTCCGGCAGGGGTGAAAAACTGTTTTTT. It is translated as CASSYSGRGEKLFF.

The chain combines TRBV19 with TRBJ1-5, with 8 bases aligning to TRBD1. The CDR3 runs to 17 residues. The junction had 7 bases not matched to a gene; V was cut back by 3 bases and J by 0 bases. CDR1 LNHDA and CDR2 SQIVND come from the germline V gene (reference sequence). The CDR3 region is CASSIRTGGGSNQPQHF. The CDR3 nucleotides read TGTGCCAGTAGTATCCGAACAGGGGGAGGTAGCAATCAGCCCCAGCATTTT.

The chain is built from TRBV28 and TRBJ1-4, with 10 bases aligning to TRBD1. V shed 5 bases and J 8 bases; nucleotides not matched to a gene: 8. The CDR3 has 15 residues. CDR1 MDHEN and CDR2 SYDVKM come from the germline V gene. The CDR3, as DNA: TGTGCCAGCAGTAGCCGGGACAGGGGACGGGAAAAACTGTTTTTT. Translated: CASSSRDRGREKLFF.

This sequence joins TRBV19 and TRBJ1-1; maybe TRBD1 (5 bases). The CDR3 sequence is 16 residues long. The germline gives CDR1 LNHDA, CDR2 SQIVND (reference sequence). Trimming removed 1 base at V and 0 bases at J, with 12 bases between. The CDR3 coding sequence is TGTGCCAGTAGTATAGTCACAGGATTTATGAACACTGAAGCTTTCTTT. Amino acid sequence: CASSIVTGFMNTEAFF.

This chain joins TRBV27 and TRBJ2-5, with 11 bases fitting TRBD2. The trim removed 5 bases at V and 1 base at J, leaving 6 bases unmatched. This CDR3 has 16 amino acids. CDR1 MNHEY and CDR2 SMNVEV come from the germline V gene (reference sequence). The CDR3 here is CASSLGSGGAQETQYF. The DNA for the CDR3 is TGTGCCAGCAGTCTCGGTAGCGGGGGGGCCCAAGAGACCCAGTACTTC.

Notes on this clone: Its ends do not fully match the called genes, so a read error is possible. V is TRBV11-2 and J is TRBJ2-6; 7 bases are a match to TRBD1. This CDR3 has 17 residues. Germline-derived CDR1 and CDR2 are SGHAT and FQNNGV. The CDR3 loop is CASTLYRGSSGANVLTF. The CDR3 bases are TGTGCCAGCACCTTATACAGGGGTAGCTCTGGGGCCAACGTCCTGACTTTC.

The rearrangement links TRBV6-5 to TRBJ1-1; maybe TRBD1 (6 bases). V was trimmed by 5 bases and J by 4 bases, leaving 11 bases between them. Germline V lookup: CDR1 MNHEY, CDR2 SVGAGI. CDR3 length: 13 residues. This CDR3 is CASSLGASTEAFF. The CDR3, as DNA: TGTGCCAGCAGTCTGGGGGCGTCCACTGAAGCTTTCTTT.

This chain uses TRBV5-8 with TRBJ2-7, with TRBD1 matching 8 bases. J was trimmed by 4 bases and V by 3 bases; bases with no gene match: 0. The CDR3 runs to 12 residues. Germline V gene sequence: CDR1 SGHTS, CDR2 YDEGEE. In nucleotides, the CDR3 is TGTGCCAGCAGCTGGACAGGGTACGAGCAGTACGTC. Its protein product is CASSWTGYEQYV.

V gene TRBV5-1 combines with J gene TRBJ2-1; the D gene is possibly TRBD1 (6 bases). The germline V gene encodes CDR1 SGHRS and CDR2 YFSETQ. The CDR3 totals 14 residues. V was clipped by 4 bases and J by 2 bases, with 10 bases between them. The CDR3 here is CASSPRDTYNEQFF. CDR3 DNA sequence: TGCGCCAGCAGCCCCCGGGACACCTACAATGAGCAGTTCTTC.

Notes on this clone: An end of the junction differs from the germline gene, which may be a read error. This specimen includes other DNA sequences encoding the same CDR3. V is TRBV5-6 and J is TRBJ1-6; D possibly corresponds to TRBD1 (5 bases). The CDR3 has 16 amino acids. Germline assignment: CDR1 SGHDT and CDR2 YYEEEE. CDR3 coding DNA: TGTGCCAGCAGCTTGGGTCCAGGGATGATCAATTCCCCCCTCCACTTT. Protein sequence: CASSLGPGMINSPLHF.

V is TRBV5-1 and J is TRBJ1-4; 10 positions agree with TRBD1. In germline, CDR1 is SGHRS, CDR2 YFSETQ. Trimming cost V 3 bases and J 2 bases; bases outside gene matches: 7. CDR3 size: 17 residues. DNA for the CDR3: TGCGCCAGCAGCTCGACAGGGGGCGCGAGGACTAATGAAAAACTGTTTTTT. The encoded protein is CASSSTGGARTNEKLFF.

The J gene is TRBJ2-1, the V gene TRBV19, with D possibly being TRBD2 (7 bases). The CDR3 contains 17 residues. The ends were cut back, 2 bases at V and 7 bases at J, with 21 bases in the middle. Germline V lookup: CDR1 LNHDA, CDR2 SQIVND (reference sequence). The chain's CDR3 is CASSITGRGGVGNEQFF. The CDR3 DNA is TGTGCCAGTAGTATAACCGGTAGGGGGGGGGTAGGGAATGAGCAGTTCTTC.

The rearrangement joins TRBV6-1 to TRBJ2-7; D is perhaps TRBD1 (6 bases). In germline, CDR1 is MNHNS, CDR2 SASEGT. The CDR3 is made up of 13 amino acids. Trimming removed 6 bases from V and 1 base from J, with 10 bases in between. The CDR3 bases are TGTGCCAGCAGCCACAGGGAGTCCTACGAGCAGTACGTC. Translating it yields CASSHRESYEQYV.

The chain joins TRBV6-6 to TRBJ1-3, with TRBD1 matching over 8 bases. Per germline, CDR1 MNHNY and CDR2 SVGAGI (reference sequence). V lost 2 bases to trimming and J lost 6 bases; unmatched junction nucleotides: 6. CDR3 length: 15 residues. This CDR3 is CASSYVRQGLNTIYF. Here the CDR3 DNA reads TGTGCCAGCAGTTACGTTAGACAGGGGTTAAACACCATATATTTT.

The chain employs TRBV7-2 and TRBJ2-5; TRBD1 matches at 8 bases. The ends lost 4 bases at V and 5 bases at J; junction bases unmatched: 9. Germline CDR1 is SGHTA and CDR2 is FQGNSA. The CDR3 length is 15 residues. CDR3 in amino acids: CASSSGTGPWETQYF. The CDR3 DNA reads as TGTGCCAGCAGCTCTGGGACAGGTCCATGGGAGACCCAGTACTTC.

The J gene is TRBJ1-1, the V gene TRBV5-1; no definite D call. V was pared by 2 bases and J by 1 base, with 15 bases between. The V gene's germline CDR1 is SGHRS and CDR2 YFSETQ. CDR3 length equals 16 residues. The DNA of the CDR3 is TGCGCCAGCAGCTTCGGAACCCCGGGAAAGAACACTGAAGCTTTCTTT. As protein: CASSFGTPGKNTEAFF. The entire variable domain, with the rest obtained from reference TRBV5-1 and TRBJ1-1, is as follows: KAGVTQTPRYLIKTRGQQVTLSCSPISGHRSVSWYQQTPGQGLQFLFEYFSETQRNKGNFPGRFSGRQFSNSRSEMNVSTLELGDSALYLCASSFGTPGKNTEAFFGQGTRLTVV.

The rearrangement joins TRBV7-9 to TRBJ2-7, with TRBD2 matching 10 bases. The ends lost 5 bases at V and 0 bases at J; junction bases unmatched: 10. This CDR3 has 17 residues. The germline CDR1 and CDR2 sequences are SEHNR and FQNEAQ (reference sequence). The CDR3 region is CASSKGSASGGSYEQYF. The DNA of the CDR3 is TGTGCCAGCAGCAAGGGGAGTGCTAGCGGGGGCTCCTACGAGCAGTACTTC.

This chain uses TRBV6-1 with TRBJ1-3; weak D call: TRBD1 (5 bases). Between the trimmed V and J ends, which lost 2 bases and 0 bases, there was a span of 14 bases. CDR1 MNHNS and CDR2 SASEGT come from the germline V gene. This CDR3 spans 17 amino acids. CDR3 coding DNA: TGTGCCAGCAGTGAAAGCCCCCAGGGAGGCTCTGGAAACACCATATATTTT. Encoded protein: CASSESPQGGSGNTIYF.